This TCR beta chain was obtained from a study of blood T cell repertoires in COVID-19. This clone has more than one count but fewer than ten. CDR3 length: 14 residues. Germline-derived CDR1 and CDR2 are SGHDT and YYEEEE. V was clipped by 7 bases and J by 11 bases; unmatched bases: 7. This table comes from immunoSEQ multiplex PCR, and its TCRdb copy is limited to in-frame clones, with some not included. This table holds fewer than 200,000 clones, 80% to 90% found once. The source is a man aged 40-55 years who had recovered from COVID-19. J is TRBJ2-3 and V is TRBV5-6; 16 nucleotides match TRBD2. Sequencing input: peripheral blood. The CDR3: CASGTSGGAWRQYF. In nucleotides, the CDR3 is TGTGCCAGCGGGACTAGCGGGGGGGCGTGGAGGCAGTATTTT.